This record covers a single T cell receptor beta chain. The CDR3 is 13 residues long. Per germline, CDR1 SQVTM and CDR2 ANQGSEA. V was shortened by 6 bases and J by 4 bases, with 15 bases between the two germline ends. Original processing notes: Amplification with reference gene primers provided the estimates of nucleated cell counts. Some clones are missing from TCRdb's copy, which holds only in-frame ones; the method was immunoSEQ multiplex PCR. The DNA gave D and trimming, while V, J and clone size come from that table. Among 430,000 or so clones listed, over 75% were seen once. The data originate from a study of blood T cell repertoires in COVID-19. For the study at large: Both acute and convalescent COVID-19 samples were obtained from the United States, Italy and Spain. Sources were T cells, B-cell-depleted T cells, or PBMCs; the material itself was cDNA or gDNA.

The sequence came from a woman aged 35 to 49 who had recovered from COVID-19. The chain is built from TRBV29-1 and TRBJ1-1; TRBD1 might be the D (5 bases). The sequenced material came from PBMCs or T cells enriched from blood (not recorded which). The CDR3 sequence is CSVLRAEGTEAFF. CDR3 sequence (DNA): TGCAGCGTCCTCAGGGCGGAGGGCACTGAAGCTTTCTTT.